This T cell receptor (beta chain) was found in a study of cytomegalovirus exposure and HLA in healthy donors. This clone was detected many times. Its specificity is unknown. Trimming at V came to 5 bases and at J to 6 bases, leaving 9 bases not matched to a gene. CDR3 length: 15 residues. Germline V gives CDR1 SNHLY, CDR2 FYNNEI. Study results and caveats: The only immune exposure information that was available was CMV serostatus. Reported findings show TCR beta sequences accurately forecast HLA-A and HLA-B alleles in most subjects.

This PCR relied on a set of 60 Vbeta primers and 13 Jbeta primers. The method was immunoSEQ multiplex PCR; TCRdb's version includes in-frame clones alone and lacks a portion of them. The sample shows 110,000 or so clones, 67% of them seen only once. The sequencing sample was made of PBMCs. The receptor was derived from a man younger than 35 in good health and CMV-seropositive. This chain joins TRBV2 and TRBJ1-4; 7 nucleotides align to TRBD1. The CDR3 region is CASSNPQGVDEKLFF. As DNA, the CDR3 is TGTGCCAGCAGTAACCCCCAGGGGGTGGATGAAAAACTGTTTTTT.